A selection of T cell receptor beta chains follows, all from one sample in a study of shared clonotypes between healthy human individuals. Assay: immunoSEQ multiplex PCR; the TCRdb copy retains only in-frame clones and omits some. Among millions of clones listed, roughly 94% were seen once. The sequenced sample consisted of naive CD4+ T cells sorted from blood. Every receptor here comes from a man younger than 30 in good health. Each CDR3 is given with its conserved first and last residue. The order of the fields is J gene, clone size, V gene, D gene, CDR3 protein, CDR3 DNA. The D gene is left open where the match is weak. Clone size is stated in some rows and not others, as once, few, many or a class when expanded.

j_gene: TRBJ2-1
abundance: .
v_gene: TRBV9
d_gene: .
CDR3aa: CASSPGPGADEQFF
CDR3nt: TGTGCCAGCAGCCCTGGGCCGGGGGCCGATGAGCAGTTCTTC

j_gene: TRBJ2-1
abundance: .
v_gene: TRBV5-6
d_gene: TRBD2
CDR3aa: CASSPLKGASGSSYNEQFF
CDR3nt: TGTGCCAGCAGCCCACTAAAAGGGGCTAGCGGGAGCTCCTACAATGAGCAGTTCTTC

j_gene: TRBJ2-6
abundance: .
v_gene: TRBV30
d_gene: .
CDR3aa: CAWSVFPRGTGANVLTF
CDR3nt: TGTGCCTGGAGTGTGTTCCCCAGGGGAACTGGGGCCAACGTCCTGACTTTC

j_gene: TRBJ2-1
abundance: .
v_gene: TRBV7-2
d_gene: TRBD1
CDR3aa: CASRRDRGTHNEQFF
CDR3nt: TGTGCCAGCAGACGGGACAGGGGAACACACAATGAGCAGTTCTTC

j_gene: TRBJ2-6
abundance: .
v_gene: TRBV7-9
d_gene: .
CDR3aa: CASSLERPLSGANVLTF
CDR3nt: TGTGCCAGCAGCTTAGAACGGCCGCTCTCTGGGGCCAACGTCCTGACTTTC

j_gene: TRBJ1-2
abundance: .
v_gene: TRBV7-2
d_gene: .
CDR3aa: CASSPGAANYGYTF
CDR3nt: TGTGCCAGCAGCCCAGGGGCCGCAAACTATGGCTACACCTTC

j_gene: TRBJ1-6
abundance: .
v_gene: TRBV5-6
d_gene: .
CDR3aa: CASSLVGGSSYNSPLHF
CDR3nt: TGTGCCAGCAGCTTGGTGGGGGGTAGCTCCTATAATTCACCCCTCCACTTT

j_gene: TRBJ2-5
abundance: .
v_gene: TRBV27
d_gene: TRBD1
CDR3aa: CASSLTGKHQETQYF
CDR3nt: TGTGCCAGCAGCCTGACAGGGAAGCACCAAGAGACCCAGTACTTC

j_gene: TRBJ2-1
abundance: .
v_gene: TRBV28
d_gene: TRBD2
CDR3aa: CASGTSPREQFF
CDR3nt: TGTGCCAGCGGGACTAGTCCGCGGGAGCAGTTCTTC

j_gene: TRBJ1-1
abundance: .
v_gene: TRBV19
d_gene: TRBD1
CDR3aa: CASSRQGDMNTEAFF
CDR3nt: TGTGCCAGTAGTAGACAGGGGGATATGAACACTGAAGCTTTCTTT

j_gene: TRBJ2-1
abundance: .
v_gene: TRBV4-1
d_gene: .
CDR3aa: CASSPRLGPYNEQFF
CDR3nt: TGCGCCAGCAGCCCACGACTAGGGCCCTACAATGAGCAGTTCTTC

j_gene: TRBJ2-3
abundance: .
v_gene: TRBV7-8
d_gene: .
CDR3aa: CASSLTGTLSTDTQYF
CDR3nt: TGTGCCAGCAGCCTCACCGGGACACTTAGCACAGATACGCAGTATTTT

j_gene: TRBJ2-1
abundance: .
v_gene: TRBV10-1
d_gene: .
CDR3aa: CASSEPSRGEQFF
CDR3nt: TGCGCCAGCAGTGAGCCCTCCCGGGGTGAGCAGTTCTTC

j_gene: TRBJ2-2
abundance: many
v_gene: TRBV11-3
d_gene: .
CDR3aa: CASSFDPTGELFF
CDR3nt: TGTGCCAGCAGCTTCGATCCCACCGGGGAGCTGTTTTTT

j_gene: TRBJ1-6
abundance: once
v_gene: TRBV27
d_gene: .
CDR3aa: CASSLTANSYNSPLHF
CDR3nt: TGTGCCAGCAGTTTGACTGCCAACTCCTATAATTCACCCCTCCACTTT

j_gene: TRBJ2-7
abundance: .
v_gene: TRBV15
d_gene: TRBD2
CDR3aa: CATSRSSTASGEFEQYF
CDR3nt: TGTGCCACCAGCAGATCTAGTACGGCTAGCGGAGAGTTCGAGCAGTACTTC

j_gene: TRBJ2-7
abundance: .
v_gene: TRBV11-3
d_gene: TRBD1
CDR3aa: CASSPKDRWSSYEQYF
CDR3nt: TGTGCCAGCAGCCCTAAGGACAGGTGGAGCTCCTACGAGCAGTACTTC

j_gene: TRBJ2-7
abundance: .
v_gene: TRBV28
d_gene: TRBD2
CDR3aa: CASTHSGGHEQYF
CDR3nt: TGTGCCAGCACTCACAGCGGGGGGCACGAGCAGTACTTC

j_gene: TRBJ2-1
abundance: .
v_gene: TRBV9
d_gene: TRBD1
CDR3aa: CASSVGDSYNEQFF
CDR3nt: TGTGCCAGCAGCGTAGGGGACAGCTACAATGAGCAGTTCTTC

j_gene: TRBJ1-6
abundance: .
v_gene: TRBV4-1
d_gene: .
CDR3aa: CASSQGRSSYNSPLHF
CDR3nt: TGCGCCAGCAGCCAGGGCAGGAGCTCCTATAATTCACCCCTCCACTTT